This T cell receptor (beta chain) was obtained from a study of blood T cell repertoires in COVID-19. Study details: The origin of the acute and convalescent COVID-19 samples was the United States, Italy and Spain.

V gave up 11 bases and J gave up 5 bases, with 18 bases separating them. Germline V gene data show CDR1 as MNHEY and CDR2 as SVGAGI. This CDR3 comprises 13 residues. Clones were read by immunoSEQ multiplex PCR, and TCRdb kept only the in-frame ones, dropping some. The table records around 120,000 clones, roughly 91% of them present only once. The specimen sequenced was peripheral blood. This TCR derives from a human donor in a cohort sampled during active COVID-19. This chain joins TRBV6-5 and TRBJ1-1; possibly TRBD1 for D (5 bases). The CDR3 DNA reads TGTGCCGCCGATCAGGGCGCGTGGACTGAAGCTTTCTTT. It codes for CAADQGAWTEAFF.